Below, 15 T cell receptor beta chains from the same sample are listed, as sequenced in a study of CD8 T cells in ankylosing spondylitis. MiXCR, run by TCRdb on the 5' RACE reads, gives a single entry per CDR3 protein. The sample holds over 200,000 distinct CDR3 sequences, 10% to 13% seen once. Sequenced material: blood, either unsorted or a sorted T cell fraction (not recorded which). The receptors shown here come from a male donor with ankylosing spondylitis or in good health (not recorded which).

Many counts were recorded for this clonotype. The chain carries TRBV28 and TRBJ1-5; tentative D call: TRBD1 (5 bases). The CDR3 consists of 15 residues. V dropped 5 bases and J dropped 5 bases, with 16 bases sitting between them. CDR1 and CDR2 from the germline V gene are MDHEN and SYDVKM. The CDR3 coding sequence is TGTGCCAGCAGTCCACGGGGCCCCGGGGATCAGCCCCAGCATTTT. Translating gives CASSPRGPGDQPQHF.

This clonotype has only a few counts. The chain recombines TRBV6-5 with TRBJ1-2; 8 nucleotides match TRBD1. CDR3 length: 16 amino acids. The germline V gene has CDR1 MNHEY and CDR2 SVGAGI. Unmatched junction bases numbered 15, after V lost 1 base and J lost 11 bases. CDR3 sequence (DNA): TGTGCCAGCAGTTACTTAATAGGACAGGGAGGGGAATCGTACACCTTC. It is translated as CASSYLIGQGGESYTF.

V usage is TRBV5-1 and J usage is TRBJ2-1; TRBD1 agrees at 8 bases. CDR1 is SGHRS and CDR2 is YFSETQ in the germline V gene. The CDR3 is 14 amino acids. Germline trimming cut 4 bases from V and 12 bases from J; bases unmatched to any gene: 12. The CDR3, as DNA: TGCGCCAGCAGCCAAGCATCCGGGACAGGTCCGCAGTTCTTC. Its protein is CASSQASGTGPQFF.

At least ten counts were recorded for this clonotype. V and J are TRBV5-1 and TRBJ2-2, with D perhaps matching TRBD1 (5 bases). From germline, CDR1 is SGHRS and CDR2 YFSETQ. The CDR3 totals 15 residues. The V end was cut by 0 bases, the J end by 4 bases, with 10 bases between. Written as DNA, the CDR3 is TGCGCCAGCAGCTTGGCCCAGGGATTCACCGGGGAGCTGTTTTTT. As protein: CASSLAQGFTGELFF.

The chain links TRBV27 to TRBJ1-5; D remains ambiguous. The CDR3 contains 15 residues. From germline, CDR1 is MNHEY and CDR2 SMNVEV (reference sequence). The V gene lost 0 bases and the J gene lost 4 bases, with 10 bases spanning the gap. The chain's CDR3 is CASSLSLLGNQPQHF. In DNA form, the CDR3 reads TGTGCCAGCAGTTTATCCTTGCTAGGTAATCAGCCCCAGCATTTT.

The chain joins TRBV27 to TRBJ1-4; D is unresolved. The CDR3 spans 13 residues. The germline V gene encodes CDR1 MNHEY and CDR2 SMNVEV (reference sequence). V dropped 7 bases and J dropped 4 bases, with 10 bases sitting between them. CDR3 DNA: TGTGCCAGCAAAATGCAGGTTAATGAAAAACTGTTTTTT. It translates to CASKMQVNEKLFF.

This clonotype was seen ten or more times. The CDR3 sequence is CSARTGTGYNEQFF. The CDR3 coding sequence is TGCAGTGCTAGAACCGGGACAGGATACAATGAGCAGTTCTTC. The V and J genes are TRBV20-1 and TRBJ2-1; 8 nucleotides agree with TRBD1. V lost 2 bases and J lost 4; bases outside the gene matches: 4. This CDR3 has 14 amino acids. CDR1 is DFQATT, CDR2 SNEGSKA, per germline (reference sequence).

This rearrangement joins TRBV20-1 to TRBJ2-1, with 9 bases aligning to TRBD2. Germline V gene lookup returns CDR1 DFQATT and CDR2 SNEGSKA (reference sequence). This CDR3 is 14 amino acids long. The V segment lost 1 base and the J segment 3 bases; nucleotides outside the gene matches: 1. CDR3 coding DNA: TGCAGTGCTAGAGGACTAGCGGACTACAATGAGCAGTTCTTC. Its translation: CSARGLADYNEQFF.

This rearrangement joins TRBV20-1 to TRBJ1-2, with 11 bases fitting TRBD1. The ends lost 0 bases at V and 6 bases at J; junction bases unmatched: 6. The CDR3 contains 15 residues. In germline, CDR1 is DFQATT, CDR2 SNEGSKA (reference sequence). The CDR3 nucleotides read TGCAGTGCTAGAGACGACGGACAGGGGGCACATGGCTACACCTTC. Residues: CSARDDGQGAHGYTF.

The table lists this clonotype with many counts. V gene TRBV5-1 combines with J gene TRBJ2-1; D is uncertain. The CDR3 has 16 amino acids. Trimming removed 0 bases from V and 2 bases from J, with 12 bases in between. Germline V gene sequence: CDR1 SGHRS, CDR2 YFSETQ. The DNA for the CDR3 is TGCGCCAGCAGCTTGGAGTCACACGAACCCTACAATGAGCAGTTCTTC. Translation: CASSLESHEPYNEQFF.

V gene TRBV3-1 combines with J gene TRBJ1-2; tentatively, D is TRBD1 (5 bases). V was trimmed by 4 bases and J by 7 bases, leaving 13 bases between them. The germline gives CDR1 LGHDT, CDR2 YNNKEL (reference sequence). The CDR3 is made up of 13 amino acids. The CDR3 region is CASSREKGTGYTF. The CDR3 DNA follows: TGTGCCAGCAGCCGGGAGAAGGGGACTGGCTACACCTTC.

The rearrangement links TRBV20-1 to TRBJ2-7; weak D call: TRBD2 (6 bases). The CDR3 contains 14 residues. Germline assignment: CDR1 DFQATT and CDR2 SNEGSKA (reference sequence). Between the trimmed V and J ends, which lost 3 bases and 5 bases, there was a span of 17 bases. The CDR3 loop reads CSAREPGLGDEQYF. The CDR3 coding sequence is TGCAGTGCTAGGGAACCGGGACTTGGGGACGAGCAGTACTTC.

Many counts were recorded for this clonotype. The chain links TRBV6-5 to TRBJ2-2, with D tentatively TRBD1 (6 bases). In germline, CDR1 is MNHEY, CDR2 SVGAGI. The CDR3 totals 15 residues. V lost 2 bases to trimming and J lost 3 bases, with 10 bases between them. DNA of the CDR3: TGTGCCAGCAGTTACGGCCAGGGGTACACCGGGGAGCTGTTTTTT. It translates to CASSYGQGYTGELFF.

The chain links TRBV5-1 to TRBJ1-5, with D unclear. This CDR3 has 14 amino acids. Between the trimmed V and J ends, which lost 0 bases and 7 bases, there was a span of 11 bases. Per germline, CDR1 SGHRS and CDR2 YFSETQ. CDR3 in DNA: TGCGCCAGCAGCTTGGATGGAACGAGACAGCCCCAGCATTTT. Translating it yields CASSLDGTRQPQHF.

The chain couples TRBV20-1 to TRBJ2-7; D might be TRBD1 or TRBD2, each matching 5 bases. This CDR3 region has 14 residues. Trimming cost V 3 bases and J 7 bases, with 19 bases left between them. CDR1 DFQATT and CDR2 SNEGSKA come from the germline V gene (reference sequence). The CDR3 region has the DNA TGCAGTGCTAGTAGGTCCCTAGCCGGGGCGGAGCAGTACTTC. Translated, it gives CSASRSLAGAEQYF.